These T cell receptor beta chains were read from a single sample in a study of blood T cell repertoires in COVID-19. Generated by immunoSEQ multiplex PCR, the TCRdb table keeps only in-frame clones and is missing some. This table holds 250,000 to 350,000 clones, less than 85% found once. The material sequenced was peripheral blood. The receptors were gathered from a human donor with COVID-19, enrolled during active disease. The donor label of this sample is uncertain. The CDR3 runs from the conserved cysteine through the conserved F or W. D genes are given only for firm matches. Clone size is not always given. Where it is, it says once, few, many or a class for expanded clones.

j_gene,abundance,d_gene,len,v_gene,CDR3aa,CDR3nt
TRBJ1-1,.,.,14,TRBV5-5,CASSLDRVRTEAFF,TGTGCCAGCAGCTTGGACAGGGTGAGAACTGAAGCTTTCTTT
TRBJ1-2,once,.,14,TRBV19,CASSTLDRNYGYTF,TGTGCCAGTAGTACACTGGACAGAAACTATGGCTACACCTTC
TRBJ2-1,.,.,15,TRBV6-1,CASSEQGTDGNEQFF,TGTGCCAGCAGTGAACAGGGGACGGATGGAAATGAGCAGTTCTTC
TRBJ2-7,.,TRBD2,18,TRBV7-2,CASSFRYPTSGSPYEQYF,TGTGCCAGCAGCTTCCGATATCCGACTAGCGGGAGCCCCTACGAGCAGTACTTC
TRBJ2-5,.,.,13,TRBV7-2,CASSLPGLSSQYF,TGTGCCAGCAGCTTACCCGGACTGAGTTCCCAGTACTTC
TRBJ2-1,.,.,12,TRBV19,CASSRSELEQFF,TGTGCCAGTAGTCGGAGTGAGTTGGAGCAGTTCTTC
TRBJ2-2,.,.,14,TRBV2,CASSERSNTGELFF,TGTGCCAGCAGTGAGCGGAGTAACACCGGGGAGCTGTTTTTT
TRBJ1-4,few,.,18,TRBV5-1,CASSPGHLSGTLREKLFF,TGCGCCAGCAGCCCCGGCCACCTCTCAGGGACATTAAGGGAAAAACTGTTTTTT
TRBJ2-5,.,TRBD2,16,TRBV28,CASSTPSGSGGETQYF,TGTGCCAGCAGCACCCCCTCAGGGTCGGGGGGAGAGACCCAGTACTTC
TRBJ2-7,once,.,13,TRBV12-3/TRBV12-4,CATTGENAYEQYF,TGTGCCACCACCGGGGAGAATGCCTACGAGCAGTACTTC
TRBJ2-3,few,TRBD2,16,TRBV5-1,CASSPLAGGGADTQYF,TGCGCCAGCAGCCCACTAGCGGGAGGGGGGGCAGATACGCAGTATTTT
TRBJ2-1,.,TRBD2,14,TRBV11-3,CASSLLAGPGEQFF,TGTGCCAGCAGCCTCCTAGCGGGCCCTGGGGAGCAGTTCTTC
TRBJ2-3,.,.,12,TRBV10-3,CAISVSTDTQYF,TGTGCCATCAGTGTTTCGACAGATACGCAGTATTTT
TRBJ1-2,.,.,14,TRBV10-3,CAISLQGGDDGYTF,TGTGCCATCAGTCTACAGGGTGGGGACGATGGCTACACCTTC
TRBJ2-1,.,TRBD2,18,TRBV3-1/TRBV3-2,CASSQDPPGLVMGNEQFF,TGTGCCAGCAGCCAAGATCCTCCGGGACTAGTGATGGGGAATGAGCAGTTCTTC